What follows describes a single T cell receptor beta chain. The protocol was immunoSEQ multiplex PCR, while the TCRdb copy is restricted to in-frame clones and leaves out a portion. The table has some 31,000 clones, around 87% seen once. The CDR3 is 16 residues long. CDR1 and CDR2 (germline): MDHEN, SYDVKM. Trimming cost V 0 bases and J 3 bases; bases outside gene matches: 4. This entry is derived from a study of OX40 agonist ivuxolimab in advanced cancers. Sequenced here: CD4+ or CD8+ T cells sorted from blood, sampled in a trial of the OX40 agonist ivuxolimab. The J gene is TRBJ2-2, the V gene TRBV28; TRBD2 matches 7 bases. This clonotype was obtained from an adult with an advanced solid tumor such as melanoma, head and neck, liver or kidney cancer. The CDR3 spells CASSLWLSGYTGELFF. The DNA for the CDR3 is TGTGCCAGCAGTTTATGGCTTAGCGGGTACACCGGGGAGCTGTTTTTT.